This is a list of T cell receptor beta chains from one sample in a study of post-analysis software for immune sequencing data. TCRdb redid the calling of the PCR reads with MiXCR, one entry per CDR3 protein. The sample yields roughly 800,000 distinct CDR3 sequences, roughly 30% seen once. Material for sequencing was blood. The source of these receptors is a girl aged 10 to 17 with multiple sclerosis. The CDR3 runs from the conserved cysteine through the conserved F or W. The D gene is left open where the match is weak. Some rows have no size entry. The others give once, few or many, or a class for an expanded clone.

size	V	J	D	length	CDR3	DNA
once	TRBV9	TRBJ2-1	TRBD2	17	CASSSSAGTSGYNEQFF	TGTGCCAGCAGCTCTTCCGCCGGGACTAGCGGATACAATGAGCAGTTCTTC
NA	TRBV20-1	TRBJ2-1	NA	13	CSAWRAGYNEQFF	TGCAGTGCTTGGAGGGCTGGTTACAATGAGCAGTTCTTC
many	TRBV6-5	TRBJ2-3	NA	14	CASSRGHQPDTQYF	TGTGCCAGCAGCCGGGGACATCAACCAGATACGCAGTATTTT
NA	TRBV20-1	TRBJ2-1	TRBD2	14	CSAAVLREGGEQFF	TGCAGTGCTGCCGTCTTGCGGGAGGGGGGTGAGCAGTTCTTC
NA	TRBV29-1	TRBJ1-2	NA	11	CSVEVPGGYTF	TGCAGCGTTGAAGTCCCAGGAGGCTACACCTTC
NA	TRBV2	TRBJ1-5	TRBD1	15	CASSALRGRNQPQHF	TGTGCCAGCAGTGCTCTCAGGGGGCGAAATCAGCCCCAGCATTTT
many	TRBV7-2	TRBJ2-7	NA	15	CASSSPGRGIYEQYF	TGTGCCAGCAGCTCCCCTGGCAGGGGCATTTACGAGCAGTACTTC
NA	TRBV12-3/TRBV12-4	TRBJ2-3	NA	14	CASSLSVATDAQYF	TGTGCCAGCAGTTTATCTGTGGCCACAGATGCGCAGTATTTT
NA	TRBV24-1	TRBJ2-1	NA	14	CATQASGSYNEQFF	TGTGCCACCCAGGCTAGTGGCTCCTACAATGAGCAGTTCTTC
many	TRBV7-7	TRBJ2-5	TRBD1	11	CAAGGQETQYF	TGTGCCGCAGGGGGTCAAGAGACCCAGTACTTC
once	TRBV7-9	TRBJ2-7	NA	12	CASSWGQNEQYF	TGTGCCAGCAGCTGGGGACAAAACGAGCAGTACTTC
once	TRBV19	TRBJ2-1	NA	14	CASSITVYYNEQFF	TGTGCCAGTAGTATAACAGTTTACTACAATGAGCAGTTCTTC
NA	TRBV5-1	TRBJ1-1	NA	15	CASSFDYQRNTEAFF	TGCGCCAGCAGCTTTGATTATCAGAGGAACACTGAAGCTTTCTTT
few	TRBV4-1	TRBJ2-1	TRBD1	16	CASSQVGTGNAVQQFF	TGCGCCAGCAGCCAGGTGGGGACAGGGAATGCGGTCCAGCAGTTCTTC
many	TRBV6-5	TRBJ2-1	NA	14	CASSYYQGKDEQFF	TGTGCCAGCAGTTACTACCAGGGGAAGGATGAGCAGTTCTTC
NA	TRBV14	TRBJ2-1	NA	13	CAGSQGPGGEQFF	TGTGCCGGCAGCCAAGGACCGGGTGGGGAGCAGTTCTTC
NA	TRBV7-6	TRBJ1-6	TRBD1	17	CASSLVSGGSYNSPLHF	TGTGCCAGCAGCTTAGTTTCAGGGGGCTCCTATAATTCACCCCTCCACTTT
few	TRBV4-1	TRBJ2-3	NA	17	CASSQDRLGRLTDTQYF	TGCGCCAGCAGCCAGGACCGTCTAGGCCGACTCACAGATACGCAGTATTTT
few	TRBV28	TRBJ2-1	TRBD2	18	CASSPRRGSGRVYNEQFF	TGTGCCAGCAGTCCCCGGAGGGGTAGCGGGAGGGTTTACAATGAGCAGTTCTTC
NA	TRBV4-3	TRBJ1-4	NA	13	CASSRLRSEKLFF	TGCGCCAGCAGCCGGCTGCGTAGTGAAAAACTGTTTTTT
NA	TRBV12-3/TRBV12-4	TRBJ1-5	NA	13	CASRSGYIQPQHF	TGTGCCAGCAGGTCAGGGTATATTCAGCCCCAGCATTTT
many	TRBV20-1	TRBJ1-4	NA	16	CSAPEAWGASNEKLFF	TGCAGTGCTCCCGAGGCGTGGGGCGCGTCTAATGAAAAACTGTTTTTT
NA	TRBV6-6	TRBJ1-2	TRBD1	14	CASTRGQGNYGYTF	TGTGCCAGCACGCGGGGACAGGGGAACTATGGCTACACCTTC
NA	TRBV7-9	TRBJ1-1	NA	15	CASSLARGGSTEAFF	TGTGCCAGCAGCTTAGCCCGAGGGGGTAGCACTGAAGCTTTCTTT
NA	TRBV4-1	TRBJ2-1	NA	17	CASSHPSKLEAINEQFF	TGCGCCAGCAGCCACCCATCCAAACTAGAGGCTATCAATGAGCAGTTCTTC
NA	TRBV2	TRBJ2-2	TRBD2	15	CASSGASGETGELFF	TGTGCCAGCAGTGGGGCTAGCGGGGAGACCGGGGAGCTGTTTTTT
NA	TRBV4-1	TRBJ2-1	TRBD2	17	CASSHPPASGAYNEQVF	TGCGCCAGCAGCCACCCCCCTGCAAGCGGGGCGTACAATGAGCAGGTCTTC
few	TRBV6-6	TRBJ2-7	NA	15	CASSPSTGYTYEQYF	TGTGCCAGCAGCCCATCGACAGGTTATACCTACGAGCAGTACTTC
few	TRBV10-3	TRBJ2-5	NA	14	CAISDRAIKETQYF	TGTGCCATCAGTGACAGGGCAATCAAAGAGACCCAGTACTTC
few	TRBV27	TRBJ1-2	NA	17	CASSSLGQNTNVKGYTF	TGTGCCAGCAGTTCCCTCGGACAGAACACAAACGTAAAGGGCTACACCTTC
NA	TRBV2	TRBJ2-7	TRBD2	17	CASSAPGRGVISYEQYF	TGTGCCAGCAGTGCCCCGGGACGGGGGGTCATCTCCTACGAGCAGTACTTC
few	TRBV12-3/TRBV12-4	TRBJ2-6	NA	17	CASSAQGLVSGANVLTF	TGTGCCAGCAGTGCACAGGGTTTGGTCTCTGGGGCCAACGTCCTGACTTTC
few	TRBV4-2	TRBJ1-4	NA	15	CASSTPTPGDEKLFF	TGTGCCAGCAGCACCCCGACCCCTGGGGATGAAAAACTGTTTTTT
NA	TRBV20-1	TRBJ1-2	NA	13	CSARDSGTAGYTF	TGCAGTGCGAGAGATTCCGGGACGGCTGGCTACACCTTC